This TCR beta chain was documented in a study of blood T cell repertoires in COVID-19. V lost 3 bases and J 12 bases, leaving 17 bases between the germline ends. This CDR3 spans 13 amino acids. In germline, CDR1 is MGHDK, CDR2 SYGVNS. Sequencing was performed with immunoSEQ multiplex PCR; in TCRdb, only in-frame clones are kept and a portion is missing. Of about 300,000 clones detected, around 90% appear once; the ten largest clones hold approximately 4.3%. The sequence was collected from a woman aged 18-29 years with acute COVID-19. The rearrangement joins TRBV25-1 to TRBJ1-1, with no clear D. Material for sequencing was PBMCs or T cells enriched from blood (not recorded which). CDR3 protein: CASSEEVLGESFF. The CDR3 nucleotides are TGTGCCAGCAGTGAGGAGGTTTTAGGTGAGTCTTTCTTT.